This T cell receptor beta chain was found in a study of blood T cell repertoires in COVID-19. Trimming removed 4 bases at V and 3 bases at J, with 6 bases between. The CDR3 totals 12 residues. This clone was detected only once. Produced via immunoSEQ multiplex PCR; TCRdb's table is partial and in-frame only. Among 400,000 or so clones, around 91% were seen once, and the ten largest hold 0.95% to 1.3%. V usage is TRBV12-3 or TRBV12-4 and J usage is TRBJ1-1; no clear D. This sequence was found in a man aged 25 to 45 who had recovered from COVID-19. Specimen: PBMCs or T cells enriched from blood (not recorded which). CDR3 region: CASSYSHTEAFF. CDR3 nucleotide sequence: TGTGCCAGCAGTTACTCGCACACTGAAGCTTTCTTT.